This section outlines one TCR beta chain sequence together with its context. Only a few counts were recorded for this clonotype. Its antigen specificity is not known. Base-call qualities are not available, and no considerably larger clone is one nucleotide away. These data come from a study of T-cell reconstitution after alpha-beta-depleted transplantation in children (dated by TCRdb to the mid-2010s). For context, the study as a whole: T-cell immune reconstitution after TCRalphabeta/CD19-depleted allogeneic hematopoietic cell transplantation in children was quantitatively tracked in the study by means of TCR repertoire profiling.

CDR1 and CDR2, per the germline V gene, are MGHRA and YSYEKL. Trimming costs V 4 bases and J 3 bases, and their ends lie 10 bases apart. The CDR3 holds 14 amino acids from the cysteine to the phenylalanine. The CDR3 DNA has 42 bases and is translated from base 1. Libraries came from PCR. The sequencer listed for this sample is Illumina HiSeq 2500. TCR libraries were prepared with molecular barcoding, using unique molecular identifiers to normalize TCRbeta repertoire quantification. TCRdb's own reprocessing of the public reads used fastp at Q25 and MiXCR and kept productive beta chains. When rows share a CDR3 protein, they turn into one entry using the most common DNA and genes. Within this sample are a few hundred thousand distinct CDR3 sequences, with 9.5% to 10% of them counted one time only. Roughly 9.1% of the sample goes to the ten largest clones.

The chain couples TRBV4-1 to TRBJ1-5; the D region possibly corresponds to TRBD1 (5 bases align). Specimen: PBMCs from the stem cell graft donor, collected from the stem cell graft. The sequence was obtained from a human donor who donated a stem cell graft to a child with SCID. The CDR3 sequence is CASSLGPLNQPQHF. In nucleotides, the sequence is TGCGCCAGCAGCCTGGGACCTCTCAATCAGCCCCAGCATTTT.